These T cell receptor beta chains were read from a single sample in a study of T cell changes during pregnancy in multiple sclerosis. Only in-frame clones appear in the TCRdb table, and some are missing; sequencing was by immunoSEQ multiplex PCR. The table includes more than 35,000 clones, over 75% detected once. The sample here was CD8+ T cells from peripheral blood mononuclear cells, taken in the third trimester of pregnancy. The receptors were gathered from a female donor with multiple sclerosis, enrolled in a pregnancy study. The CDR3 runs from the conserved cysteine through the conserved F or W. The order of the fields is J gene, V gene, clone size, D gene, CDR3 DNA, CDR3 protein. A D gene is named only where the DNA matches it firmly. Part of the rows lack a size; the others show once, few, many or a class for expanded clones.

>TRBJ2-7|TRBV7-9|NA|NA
TGTGCCAGCAGCTCGATAAAGACTAGTTCCTACGAGCAGTACTTC
CASSSIKTSSYEQYF
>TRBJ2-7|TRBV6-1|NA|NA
TGTGCCAGCACCCGGGTCGACAGTTTGCACGAGCAGTACTTC
CASTRVDSLHEQYF
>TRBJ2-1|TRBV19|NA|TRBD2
TGTGCCAGTAGTAGGCAGGGACTAGCGGAATACAATGAGCAGTTCTTC
CASSRQGLAEYNEQFF
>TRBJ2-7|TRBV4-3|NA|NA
TGCGCCAGCAGCCACACTCCGGCCTACGAGCAGTACTTC
CASSHTPAYEQYF
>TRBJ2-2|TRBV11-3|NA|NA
TGTGCCAGCAGCCGGACAGATTGGGCGAACACCGGGGAGCTGTTTTTT
CASSRTDWANTGELFF
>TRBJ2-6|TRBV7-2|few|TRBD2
TGTGCCAGCAGCGACCTATATAGCGGGAGAAAGTTCGCCAACGTCCTGACTTTC
CASSDLYSGRKFANVLTF
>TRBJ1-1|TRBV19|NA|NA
TGTGCCAGCCTAACAGGGACCCATGAAGCTTTCTTT
CASLTGTHEAFF
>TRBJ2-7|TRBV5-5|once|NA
TGTGCCAGCAGCCAGTGGGAGAGCTCCTACGAGCAGTACTTC
CASSQWESSYEQYF
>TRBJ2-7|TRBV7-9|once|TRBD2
TGTGCCAGCAGCTTAGAGGGCGGCGGGAGTACGGGTGAGCAGTACTTC
CASSLEGGGSTGEQYF
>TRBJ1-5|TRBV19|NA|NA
TGTGCCAGCAACCACCGAGGACAATATAGCAATCAGCCCCAGCATTTT
CASNHRGQYSNQPQHF
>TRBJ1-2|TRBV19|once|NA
TGTGCCAGCACCTATGCGGGGGCTATCTATGGCTACACCTTC
CASTYAGAIYGYTF